This TCR beta chain was observed in a study of graft-versus-host responses after intestinal transplantation (dated by TCRdb to the early 2020s). Background on the whole study: The transplants that recipients got were multivisceral, liver-intestinal, or isolated intestinal. All recipients received anti-thymocyte globulin induction followed by maintenance tacrolimus and steroids for approximately 3 years. Bulk TCR-beta CDR3 sequencing was used to track graft-versus-host and host-versus-graft alloreactive T cell clones in the graft, circulation and bone marrow after intestinal transplantation. Alloreactive clones were identified by sequencing pre-transplant mixed lymphocyte reaction products and comparing these products with unstimulated pre-transplant donor and recipient T cells. The cohort enrolled approximately 24 intestinal transplant recipients, one of whom was a retransplant, and a few patients without pretransplant specimens were excluded. A peak of at least 4% donor T cells among recipient peripheral blood mononuclear cells was the definition used for donor T cell macrochimerism. Instead of going to the commercial service, samples from a few later patients were sequenced in-house on an Illumina MiSeq and processed with MiXCR.

Library preparation employed the immunoSEQ multiplex PCR assay. In most patients, genomic DNA was isolated using the Qiagen DNeasy Blood and Tissue Kit and sent frozen to Adaptive Biotechnologies for TCR sequencing. High-throughput TCR-beta CDR3 sequencing of genomic DNA from most patients was performed by Adaptive Biotechnologies. The published analysis was carried out like this. TCR sequencing data for around 20 patients were retrieved from Adaptive's ImmunoSEQ software; a few other patients were processed with MiXCR and VDJtools. To correct CD4 versus CD8 sorting errors, any sequence found in both subsets at a frequency ratio below 5:1 was removed. CDR3 nucleotide sequences shared between donor and recipient were removed because the origin of such sequences could not be assigned. Alloreactive clones required at least 2-fold expansion over unstimulated cells and minimum CFSE-low frequency of 0.002% (template counts) or 0.001% (read counts). Clones detected in sequenced pre-transplant spleen, lymph node, or MLR CFSE-low populations of the donor or recipient were defined as mappable. The cumulative frequency of alloreactive clones was calculated as a percentage of all sequences, weighted by copy number. Held by TCRdb, this immuneACCESS table contains in-frame sequences only and omits some clones. Under half of the omission traces to an unresolved V gene where checked; the cause of the rest is unknown. The DNA was the basis for D and trimming; V, J and clone size are from that table. This sample lists roughly 90,000 clones; about 88% were detected once. The top ten hold 0.28% of the sample.

Turning to this clone: Its antigen specificity is not known. Base qualities are not at hand, and no much larger clone is one base apart.

Read against the paper, the sample's time point label means: cells obtained before transplantation from donor or recipient. CD3+CD4+ and CD3+CD8+ populations were FACS-sorted from unstimulated pre-transplant donor and recipient cells taken from spleen or lymph nodes. Paper-wide results and their limitations: Early after transplant, peak levels of circulating GvH clones were found to be associated with declines in HvG clones. GvH clones were detected in recipient bone marrow, and some of these GvH clones were observed earlier in ileal mucosa or blood, consistent with an intestinal mucosal origin. Conclusions were limited by the relatively low number and heterogeneity of intestinal transplant patients. High GvH to HvG T cell clonal ratios were observed in the allografts of patients with donor T cell macrochimerism.

The input for sequencing was unstimulated CD4+ T cells sorted from spleen or lymph node cells, taken before transplant. This TCR was recovered from a human donor who was the organ donor for an intestinal transplant.

In nucleotides, the sequence is TGTGCCAGCAGCGACGACAGGGAACCAACCTACGAGCAGTACTTC. This translates into CASSDDREPTYEQYF. The chain is encoded by TRBV9 joined to TRBJ2-7; 7 central nucleotides agree with TRBD1. From V the trimming removes 3 bases and from J it removes 2 bases, while the gene matches leave 8 bases of the junction unaccounted for. The CDR3 has 15 amino acids, counting the end cysteine and phenylalanine. Kept here is only the CDR3 DNA, which spans 45 bases and is read in frame from base 1. The CDR1 and CDR2 encoded by the germline V gene are SGDLS and YYNGEE. Beyond the CDR3, the reference TRBV9 and TRBJ2-7 genes provide the residues; the full variable domain reads: DSGVTQTPKHLITATGQRVTLRCSPRSGDLSVYWYQQSLDQGLQFLIQYYNGEERAKGNILERFSAQQFPDLHSELNLSSLELGDSALYFCASSDDREPTYEQYFGPGTRLTVT.